This T cell receptor beta chain was documented in a study of T cell clusters in autoimmune cytopenias. TRB rearrangements were amplified by touch-down multiplex PCR with mixed TRB-A/B primers. One entry per CDR3 protein, without DNA, is what TCRdb gives after re-calling the multiplex PCR reads. The sample totals under 3,500 distinct CDR3 sequences. A word on this clonotype: Its specificity is not known.

Each sample's input was around 250 ng genomic DNA, approximately 37,500 genome equivalents. Whole-study findings and limits: TRB repertoire shifts in secondary cytopenia and chronic lymphocytic leukemia mostly reflected lymphoma, not autoimmunity. Active autoimmune hepatitis patients had around 2.9-fold fewer exclusive TRB clusters than healthy donors. Physiological T cell clusters of healthy donors were apparently absent in primary autoimmune cytopenia patients.

Per germline, CDR1 SGDLS and CDR2 YYNGEE. This CDR3 has 14 amino acids. This receptor was identified in a human donor with an autoimmune cytopenia or autoimmune hepatitis (not recorded which). The sequenced material came from peripheral blood. J is TRBJ2-7 and V is TRBV9. This chain's CDR3 is CASSVDHASYEQYF.